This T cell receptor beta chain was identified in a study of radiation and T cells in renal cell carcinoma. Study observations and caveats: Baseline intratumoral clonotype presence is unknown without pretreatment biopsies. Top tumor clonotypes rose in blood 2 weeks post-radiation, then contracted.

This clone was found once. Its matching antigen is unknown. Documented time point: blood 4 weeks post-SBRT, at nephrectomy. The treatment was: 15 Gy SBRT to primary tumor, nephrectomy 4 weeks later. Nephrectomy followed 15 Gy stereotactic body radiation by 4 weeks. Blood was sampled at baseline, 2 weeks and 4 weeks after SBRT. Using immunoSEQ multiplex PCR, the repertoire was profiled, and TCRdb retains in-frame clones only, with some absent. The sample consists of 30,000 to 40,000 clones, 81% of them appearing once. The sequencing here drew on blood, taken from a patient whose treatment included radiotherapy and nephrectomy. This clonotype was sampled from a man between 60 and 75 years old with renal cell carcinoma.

CDR3 nucleotides: TGTGCCAGCTCACCACTTCAGGGGGCGTCCTACAATGAGCAGTTCTTC. Protein product: CASSPLQGASYNEQFF. The gene calls are TRBV18 and TRBJ2-1, with 8 bases matching TRBD1. This CDR3 contains 16 residues. Germline CDR1 KGHSH, CDR2 LQKENI. With 1 base clipped from V and 1 base from J, the junction kept 3 bases outside the gene matches.